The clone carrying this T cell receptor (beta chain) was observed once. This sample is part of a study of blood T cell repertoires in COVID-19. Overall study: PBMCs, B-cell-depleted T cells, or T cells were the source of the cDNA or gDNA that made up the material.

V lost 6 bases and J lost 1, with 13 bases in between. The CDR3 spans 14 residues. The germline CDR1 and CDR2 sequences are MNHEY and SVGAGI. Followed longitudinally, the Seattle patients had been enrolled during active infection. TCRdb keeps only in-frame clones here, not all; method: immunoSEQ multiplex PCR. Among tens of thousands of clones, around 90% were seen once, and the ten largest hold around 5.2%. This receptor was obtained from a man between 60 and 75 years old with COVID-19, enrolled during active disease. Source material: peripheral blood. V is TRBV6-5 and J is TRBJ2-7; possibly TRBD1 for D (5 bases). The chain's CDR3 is CASRPIRTSYEQYF. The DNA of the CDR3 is TGTGCCAGCAGGCCCATTCGGACATCCTACGAGCAGTACTTC.